Following are 26 T cell receptor beta chains from one sample sequenced in a study of T cell repertoires in cytomegalovirus infection. Antigen specificity for these receptors is unknown. MiXCR, applied by TCRdb to the reads, yields one record per CDR3 protein. The table includes 800,000 to 950,000 distinct CDR3 sequences, about 31% detected once. Sequencing was performed on cultured CD8+ T cells from PBMCs, taken from culture after CMV antigen stimulation. The receptor source for this set is a human donor in good health (CMV status not recorded). Some clones in this sample may be carry-over from other donors' samples.

V usage is TRBV11-3 and J usage is TRBJ1-5, with D hard to call. V shed 4 bases and J shed 2 bases, with 24 bases lying between them. The V gene's germline CDR1 is SGHNT and CDR2 YENEEA. The CDR3 extends over 19 amino acids. Here the CDR3 DNA reads TGTGCCAGCAGCTCGGGCCGGGAAGGGCTGGGATGGGGCAATCAGCCCCAGCATTTT. It encodes CASSSGREGLGWGNQPQHF.

The rearrangement links TRBV7-3 to TRBJ1-2, with 8 bases fitting TRBD1. J lost 13 bases, V lost 2 bases, and 12 bases had no gene match. The CDR3 totals 14 residues. Germline V gives CDR1 SGHTA, CDR2 FQGTGA. CDR3 sequence (DNA): TGTGCCAGCAGCTTAGGGGACAGGCTTATGGCTGGCACCTTC. Translation gives CASSLGDRLMAGTF.

J is TRBJ1-2 and V is TRBV27, with D possibly being TRBD1 (5 bases). The V and J ends lost 6 bases and 6 bases respectively, with 23 bases between them. The CDR3 totals 16 residues. The germline V gene has CDR1 MNHEY and CDR2 SMNVEV (reference sequence). The CDR3 coding sequence is TGTGCCAGCAGCCCTGGACCCCGGCGAGGGGTCCATGGCTACACCTTC. Protein product: CASSPGPRRGVHGYTF.

Concerning this clonotype itself: A much larger clone differs by one base, so this may be a read error. CDR3 in DNA: TGTGTCAGCAGCCCTCGCAGGGGGGCCACTGAAGCTTTCTTT. It translates to CVSSPRRGATEAFF. This chain connects TRBV7-6 to TRBJ1-1; 7 bases align to TRBD1. There are 14 residues in the CDR3. Per germline, CDR1 SGHVS and CDR2 FNYEAQ. The whole variable domain, remainder taken from reference TRBV7-6 and TRBJ1-1, is GAGVSQSPRYKVTKRGQDVALRCDPISGHVSLYWYRQALGQGPEFLTYFNYEAQQDKSGLPNDRFSAERPEGSISTLTIQRTEQRDSAMYRCVSSPRRGATEAFFGQGTRLTVV.

This chain uses TRBV25-1 with TRBJ2-7; TRBD1 is a possible D gene (5 bases). The CDR3 is 14 residues long. Trimming took off 4 bases at V and 2 bases at J, with 12 bases between the two ends. Germline V gives CDR1 MGHDK, CDR2 SYGVNS. The CDR3: CASSGTLWTYEQYF. In DNA form, the CDR3 reads TGTGCCAGCAGTGGGACACTGTGGACCTACGAGCAGTACTTC.

V gene TRBV7-8 combines with J gene TRBJ1-2; D uncertain. Germline assignment: CDR1 SGHVS and CDR2 FQNEAQ. The CDR3 has 16 residues. The V and J ends lost 4 bases and 4 bases respectively, with 19 bases between them. The CDR3 protein is CASSYGREVVIYGYTF. The CDR3 DNA follows: TGTGCCAGCAGCTACGGACGAGAGGTCGTCATCTATGGCTACACCTTC.

The gene calls are TRBV19 and TRBJ2-1; D not certain. Trimming left V 5 bases short and J 0 bases short, with 11 bases between. CDR1 and CDR2 from the germline V gene are LNHDA and SQIVND (reference sequence). This CDR3 comprises 15 residues. CDR3 protein: CASSQRPSSYNEQFF. As DNA, the CDR3 is TGTGCCAGTAGTCAAAGGCCGAGCTCCTACAATGAGCAGTTCTTC. The full variable domain, completed using reference TRBV19 and TRBJ2-1, is DGGITQSPKYLFRKEGQNVTLSCEQNLNHDAMYWYRQDPGQGLRLIYYSQIVNDFQKGDIAEGYSVSREKKESFPLTVTSAQKNPTAFYLCASSQRPSSYNEQFFGPGTRLTVL.

The chain couples TRBV5-4 to TRBJ1-2, with D possibly matching TRBD1 (5 bases). V lost 2 bases, J lost 4 bases, and 15 bases lay in between. The CDR3 is made up of 15 amino acids. The germline gives CDR1 SGHNT, CDR2 YYREEE (reference sequence). The CDR3 spells CASSLRTSGSYGYTF. CDR3 DNA: TGTGCCAGCAGCTTAAGGACTTCAGGGAGCTATGGCTACACCTTC.

At least ten counts were recorded for this clonotype. The chain recombines TRBV7-9 with TRBJ1-1, with D unresolved. Trimming removed 8 bases from V and 8 bases from J, with 27 bases in between. The CDR3 spans 16 residues. Germline CDR1 reads SEHNR; CDR2 reads FQNEAQ (reference sequence). CDR3 sequence: CASSRPQSPTIGEAFF. CDR3 bases: TGTGCCAGCTCCCGCCCACAGTCCCCGACAATTGGAGAAGCTTTCTTT.

With regard to this clonotype: Possible read error: a much larger clone is one base away. The chain has TRBV4-1 and TRBJ2-1; TRBD2 matches at 12 bases. Germline-derived CDR1 and CDR2 are MGHRA and YSYEKL. This CDR3 region has 17 residues. The CDR3 region has the DNA TGCGCCTGCAGCCAAGATCCTAGCGGGGGGGCCTACAATGAGCAGTTCTTC. Encoded protein: CACSQDPSGGAYNEQFF.

There are a few counts of this clonotype. This chain links TRBV7-3 with TRBJ2-1; TRBD2 aligns across 8 bases. V trimming: 3 bases; J trimming: 10 bases; junction bases outside the gene matches: 5. CDR1 and CDR2 from the germline V gene are SGHTA and FQGTGA. This CDR3 comprises 13 residues. CDR3 in amino acids: CASSFTGGREQFF. In DNA, the CDR3 is TGTGCCAGCAGCTTTACGGGGGGGCGAGAGCAGTTCTTC.

This chain links TRBV12-3 or TRBV12-4 with TRBJ1-1; D ambiguous. This CDR3 region has 14 residues. Trimming removed 5 bases at V and 3 bases at J, with 13 bases between. CDR3 in amino acids: CASSRRHRDTEAFF. The CDR3, as DNA: TGTGCCAGCAGTCGGCGTCATAGGGACACTGAAGCTTTCTTT.

This clonotype has a handful of counts. This chain uses TRBV6-1 with TRBJ2-1; D gene unclear. This CDR3 contains 13 residues. Trimming removed 6 bases at V and 5 bases at J, with 11 bases between. Looked up from germline, CDR1 is MNHNS and CDR2 is SASEGT. The CDR3, as DNA: TGTGCCAGCAGCATCCTAACTCACAATGAGCAGTTCTTC. Translated, it gives CASSILTHNEQFF.

The CDR3 here is CASWGGPEAFF. The CDR3 DNA reads TGTGCCAGTTGGGGGGGCCCTGAAGCTTTCTTT. The chain has TRBV19 and TRBJ1-1; TRBD1 might be the D (6 bases). V was pared by 8 bases and J by 6 bases, with 10 bases between. CDR1 LNHDA and CDR2 SQIVND come from the germline V gene (reference sequence). The CDR3 sequence is 11 residues long.

V and J are TRBV12-5 and TRBJ2-5; D perhaps matches TRBD1 (6 bases). The CDR3 runs 13 residues. Trimming cost V 6 bases and J 2 bases, with 10 bases left between them. Germline CDR1 LGHNT, CDR2 FRNRAP. As DNA, the CDR3 is TGTGCTAGTGGCCCAACAGGGCAAGAGACCCAGTACTTC. Protein: CASGPTGQETQYF.

The CDR3 loop is CASSYPQGVNTEAFF. The DNA for the CDR3 is TGTGCCAGCAGTTATCCCCAGGGGGTGAACACTGAAGCTTTCTTT. This chain uses TRBV6-2 or TRBV6-3 with TRBJ1-1; 7 bases map to TRBD1. The CDR3 is made up of 15 amino acids. J gave up 0 bases and V 3 bases, and 4 bases lay outside the gene matches. Germline V lookup: CDR1 MNHEY, CDR2 SVGEGT.

The genes are TRBV7-6 and TRBJ2-7, with D perhaps TRBD1 or TRBD2 (5 bases each). The germline gives CDR1 SGHVS, CDR2 FNYEAQ. CDR3 length equals 12 residues. This CDR3 reads CAERGTPYEQYV. For the CDR3, the DNA is TGTGCAGAGAGGGGCACCCCCTACGAGCAGTACGTC.

Here the CDR3 DNA reads TGTGCCAGCACCTTAGGACAGGGACGTTACAATGAGCAGTTCTTC. Protein sequence: CASTLGQGRYNEQFF. The chain recombines TRBV28 with TRBJ2-1, with 8 bases identical to TRBD1. Germline loops: CDR1 MDHEN, CDR2 SYDVKM. Unmatched junction bases numbered 9, after V lost 7 bases and J lost 4 bases. The CDR3 runs 15 residues.

A few counts support this clonotype. This sequence joins TRBV7-2 and TRBJ1-5; a possible D gene is TRBD1 (5 bases). V was trimmed by 8 bases and J by 0 bases, leaving 20 bases between them. Germline V CDR1 and CDR2: SGHTA, FQGNSA. The CDR3 is 17 amino acids. The CDR3 DNA is TGTGCCAGCGGGGACCCTCCGTTCCTCATTAGCAATCAGCCCCAGCATTTT. It is translated as CASGDPPFLISNQPQHF. The variable domain in full, with the rest retrieved from reference TRBV7-2 and TRBJ1-5, is GAGVSQSPSNKVTEKGKDVELRCDPISGHTALYWYRQSLGQGLEFLIYFQGNSAPDKSGLPSDRFSAERTGGSVSTLTIQRTQQEDSAVYLCASGDPPFLISNQPQHFGDGTRLSIL.

About this clonotype: Germline is not matched at one junction end, which may reflect a read error. V usage is TRBV28 and J usage is TRBJ1-1, with no clear D. From germline, CDR1 is MDHEN and CDR2 SYDVKM. The length of the CDR3 is 12 residues. The CDR3 spells CASSLSGIEAFF. CDR3 nucleotide sequence: TGTGCTAGCAGTTTGAGTGGCATTGAAGCTTTCTTT. Using reference TRBV28 and TRBJ1-1 for the parts outside the CDR3, the full variable domain is DVKVTQSSRYLVKRTGEKVFLECVQDMDHENMFWYRQDPGLGLRLIYFSYDVKMKEKGDIPEGYSVSREKKERFSLILESASTNQTSMYLCASSLSGIEAFFGQGTRLTVV.

This clonotype was observed a few times. The V gene is TRBV19, the J gene TRBJ1-2, with D hard to call. Germline V lookup: CDR1 LNHDA, CDR2 SQIVND (reference sequence). The CDR3 is 14 residues long. Trimming removed 7 bases from V and 0 bases from J, with 12 bases in between. Written as DNA, the CDR3 is TGTGCCAGTACCTTTGCAGCTTCTAACTATGGCTACACCTTC. It encodes CASTFAASNYGYTF.

The chain carries TRBV7-8 and TRBJ2-7; D may correspond to TRBD1 or TRBD2 (5 bases each). Per germline, CDR1 SGHVS and CDR2 FQNEAQ. The ends were cut back, 1 base at V and 3 bases at J, with 10 bases in the middle. This CDR3 spans 14 amino acids. CDR3 DNA: TGTGCCAGCAGCTTAGGGACACGGGACTACGAGCAGTACTTC. Translation gives CASSLGTRDYEQYF.

This chain joins TRBV15 and TRBJ2-5, with 13 bases identical to TRBD2. The CDR3 covers 16 residues. J lost 1 base, V lost 3 bases, and 2 bases had no gene match. Germline CDR1 LNHNV, CDR2 YYDKDF (reference sequence). In nucleotides, the CDR3 is TGTGCCACCAGCAGGGGACTAGCGGGATCCCAAGAGACCCAGTACTTC. Translation gives CATSRGLAGSQETQYF.

The rearrangement joins TRBV28 to TRBJ2-2; no definite D call. V lost 2 bases and J lost 6, with 10 bases in between. The CDR3 covers 14 residues. From germline, CDR1 is MDHEN and CDR2 SYDVKM. The CDR3 DNA sequence: TGTGCCAGCAGTTTAGTGCTCACCCCCGGGGAGCTGTTTTTT. Protein product: CASSLVLTPGELFF.

At least ten counts were recorded for this clonotype. The V and J genes are TRBV7-8 and TRBJ2-4; D remains ambiguous. CDR1 SGHVS and CDR2 FQNEAQ come from the germline V gene. V shed 5 bases and J shed 0 bases, with 5 bases lying between them. CDR3 length equals 13 residues. The CDR3 region is CASSPPAKNIQYF. The CDR3 DNA follows: TGTGCCAGCAGCCCCCCAGCCAAAAACATTCAGTACTTC. The whole variable domain, filled in from reference TRBV7-8 and TRBJ2-4, reads GAGVSQSPRYKVAKRGQDVALRCDPISGHVSLFWYQQALGQGPEFLTYFQNEAQLDKSGLPSDRFFAERPEGSVSTLKIQRTQQEDSAVYLCASSPPAKNIQYFGAGTRLSVL.

The chain uses TRBV3-1 and TRBJ1-1, with D possibly matching TRBD1 (6 bases). The V and J ends lost 4 bases and 5 bases respectively, with 23 bases between them. Germline assignment: CDR1 LGHDT and CDR2 YNNKEL (reference sequence). This CDR3 is 17 amino acids long. The CDR3 spells CASSPRYTGSRRTEAFF. DNA for the CDR3: TGTGCCAGCAGCCCAAGATATACAGGGTCCAGGAGAACTGAAGCTTTCTTT.